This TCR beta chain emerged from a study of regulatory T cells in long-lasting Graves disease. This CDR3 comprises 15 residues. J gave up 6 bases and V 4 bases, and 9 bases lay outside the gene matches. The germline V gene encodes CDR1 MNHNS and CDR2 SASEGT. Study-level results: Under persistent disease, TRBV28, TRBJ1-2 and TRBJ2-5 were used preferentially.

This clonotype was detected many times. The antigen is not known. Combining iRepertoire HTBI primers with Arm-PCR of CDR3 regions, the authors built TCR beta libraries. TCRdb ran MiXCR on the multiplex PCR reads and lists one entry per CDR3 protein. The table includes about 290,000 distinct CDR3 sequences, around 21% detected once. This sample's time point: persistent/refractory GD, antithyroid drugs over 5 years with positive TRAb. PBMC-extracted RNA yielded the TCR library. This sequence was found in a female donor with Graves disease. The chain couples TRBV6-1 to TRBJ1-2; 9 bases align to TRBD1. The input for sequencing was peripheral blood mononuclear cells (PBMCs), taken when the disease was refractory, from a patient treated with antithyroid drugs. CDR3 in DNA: TGTGCCAGCAGTGGGGACAGGGTAGGACTTAATGGCTACACCTTC. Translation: CASSGDRVGLNGYTF.